The 16 T cell receptor beta chains given below trace back to one sample, sequenced in a study of blood T cell repertoires in COVID-19. Sequencing used immunoSEQ multiplex PCR; TCRdb keeps in-frame clones, though not all of them. The table includes some 500,000 clones, approximately 88% detected once. The sequenced material came from PBMCs or T cells enriched from blood (not recorded which). The receptors originated from a woman between 40 and 50 years old who had recovered from COVID-19.

The rearrangement joins TRBV14 to TRBJ2-5; weak D call: TRBD1 (6 bases). In germline, CDR1 is SGHDN, CDR2 FVKESK. This CDR3 contains 14 residues. With 2 bases removed from V and 5 bases from J, the gap between germline ends came to 12 bases. The CDR3 region has the DNA TGTGCCAGCAGCCAACTACAGGGCTGGGAGACCCAGTACTTC. Translation gives CASSQLQGWETQYF.

The chain couples TRBV2 to TRBJ1-5; 8 positions agree with TRBD1. This CDR3 spans 14 amino acids. The V gene end was trimmed by 4 bases and the J gene end by 11 bases; junction bases not matched to a gene: 10. Germline V CDR1 and CDR2: SNHLY, FYNNEI. The CDR3 is CASSADRDNLSQHF. The DNA for the CDR3 is TGTGCCAGCAGTGCGGACAGGGATAACCTATCCCAGCATTTT.

As regards this clone: Other nucleotide sequences from this sample produce the same CDR3. The chain joins TRBV24-1 to TRBJ2-2, with D possibly being TRBD2 (5 bases). Germline V CDR1 and CDR2: KGHDR, SFDVKD. This CDR3 region has 12 residues. The ends were cut back, 3 bases at V and 8 bases at J, with 6 bases in the middle. The CDR3 nucleotides are TGTGCCACCAGTGATCCGGGAGGGGAGCTGTTTTTT. Amino acid sequence: CATSDPGGELFF.

This chain uses TRBV18 with TRBJ2-2; tentative D call: TRBD2 (6 bases). Germline V gene sequence: CDR1 KGHSH, CDR2 LQKENI. The CDR3 totals 15 residues. The V gene lost 4 bases and the J gene lost 4 bases, with 13 bases spanning the gap. For the CDR3, the DNA is TGTGCCAGCTCACTGGGACTGGGAAGCACCGGGGAGCTGTTTTTT. Its translation: CASSLGLGSTGELFF.

V is TRBV15 and J is TRBJ1-2; D is ambiguous. Trimming left V 0 bases short and J 4 bases short, with 9 bases between. CDR1 LNHNV and CDR2 YYDKDF come from the germline V gene (reference sequence). The CDR3 has 14 amino acids. The CDR3 nucleotides read TGTGCCACCAGCAGAGATCCACAACCCTATGGCTACACCTTC. Residues: CATSRDPQPYGYTF.

The chain uses TRBV19 and TRBJ2-7; 14 bases line up with TRBD2. This CDR3 contains 19 residues. The V gene end was trimmed by 0 bases and the J gene end by 7 bases; junction bases not matched to a gene: 14. Germline V CDR1 and CDR2: LNHDA, SQIVND (reference sequence). CDR3 protein: CASSIDHVTSGRALREQYF. The CDR3 DNA is TGTGCCAGTAGTATAGATCATGTGACTAGCGGGAGGGCCTTGAGGGAGCAGTACTTC.

The V gene is TRBV5-1, the J gene TRBJ2-1, with 7 bases aligning to TRBD2. Germline trimming cut 0 bases from V and 0 bases from J; bases unmatched to any gene: 3. This CDR3 spans 16 amino acids. In germline, CDR1 is SGHRS, CDR2 YFSETQ. The CDR3 DNA is TGCGCCAGCAGCTTGGGGCGGGAGAGCTCCTACAATGAGCAGTTCTTC. Translating gives CASSLGRESSYNEQFF.

The V and J genes are TRBV11-3 and TRBJ2-5, with unresolved D. V was trimmed by 4 bases and J by 4 bases, leaving 13 bases between them. This CDR3 has 14 residues. In germline, CDR1 is SGHNT, CDR2 YENEEA. The CDR3 reads CASSSRPTGETQYF. The DNA of the CDR3 is TGTGCCAGCAGCTCACGGCCCACGGGAGAGACCCAGTACTTC.

The chain employs TRBV29-1 and TRBJ2-5; perhaps TRBD1 as D (6 bases). The CDR3 spans 14 residues. The V gene's germline CDR1 is SQVTM and CDR2 ANQGSEA. The V end was cut by 5 bases, the J end by 2 bases, with 15 bases between. DNA for the CDR3: TGCAGCGTTTTTGGACAGCCGGGTCAAGAGACCCAGTACTTC. It specifies CSVFGQPGQETQYF.

The gene calls are TRBV25-1 and TRBJ2-5; tentative D call: TRBD2 (5 bases). The CDR3 consists of 11 residues. Germline V gene data show CDR1 as MGHDK and CDR2 as SYGVNS. V was pared by 4 bases and J by 7 bases, with 7 bases between. For the CDR3, the DNA is TGTGCCAGCAGTGTGGGGAGGACCCAGTACTTC. This sequence encodes CASSVGRTQYF.

This clone was found a few times. The chain recombines TRBV7-2 with TRBJ2-2, with D unresolved. Trimming cost V 7 bases and J 2 bases, with 11 bases left between them. CDR1 and CDR2 from the germline V gene are SGHTA and FQGNSA. CDR3 size: 14 residues. For the CDR3, the DNA is TGTGCCAGCATGGAACAGCCTAACACCGGGGAGCTGTTTTTT. This encodes CASMEQPNTGELFF.

This clone was found once. The CDR3 spells CASSLQGGYTF. The CDR3 DNA follows: TGTGCCAGTAGCTTACAGGGCGGCTACACCTTC. J is TRBJ1-2 and V is TRBV19; D is perhaps TRBD1 (6 bases). This CDR3 comprises 11 residues. Trimming left V 6 bases short and J 8 bases short, with 10 bases between. In germline, CDR1 is LNHDA, CDR2 SQIVND (reference sequence).

This chain links TRBV9 with TRBJ1-3; TRBD1 agrees at 10 bases. The germline V gene has CDR1 SGDLS and CDR2 YYNGEE. The CDR3 is made up of 19 amino acids. Trimming cost V 4 bases and J 0 bases; bases outside gene matches: 13. The CDR3: CASSTRQGAVLSSGNTIYF. The CDR3 nucleotides read TGTGCCAGCAGCACCCGACAGGGGGCCGTTTTAAGCTCTGGAAACACCATATATTTT.

This clone was found once. The rearrangement links TRBV10-2 to TRBJ2-1; 10 bases are a match to TRBD2. The V gene's germline CDR1 is WSHSY and CDR2 SAAADI. V was pared by 2 bases and J by 6 bases, with 4 bases of the junction left unmatched. The CDR3 contains 15 residues. The CDR3 nucleotides read TGCGCCAGCAGTGAGGGATTAGCGGGAGGCAATGAGCAGTTCTTC. Translating gives CASSEGLAGGNEQFF.

The rearrangement links TRBV4-3 to TRBJ2-7; 10 bases are a match to TRBD2. V lost 5 bases and J lost 1; bases outside the gene matches: 8. CDR1 and CDR2 from the germline V gene are LGHNA and YSLEER. The CDR3 consists of 16 residues. This CDR3 reads CASSDGLAEVSYEQYF. For the CDR3, the DNA is TGCGCCAGCAGCGACGGACTAGCGGAGGTGTCCTACGAGCAGTACTTC.

The chain uses TRBV5-4 and TRBJ2-2; weak D call: TRBD1 (6 bases). CDR1 is SGHNT and CDR2 is YYREEE in the germline V gene (reference sequence). The CDR3 length is 17 residues. V lost 4 bases and J lost 6, with 22 bases in between. CDR3 nucleotides: TGTGCCAGCAGCGGGGCCCCGGGACAACTCCGTGCCGGGGAGCTGTTTTTT. Translation: CASSGAPGQLRAGELFF.